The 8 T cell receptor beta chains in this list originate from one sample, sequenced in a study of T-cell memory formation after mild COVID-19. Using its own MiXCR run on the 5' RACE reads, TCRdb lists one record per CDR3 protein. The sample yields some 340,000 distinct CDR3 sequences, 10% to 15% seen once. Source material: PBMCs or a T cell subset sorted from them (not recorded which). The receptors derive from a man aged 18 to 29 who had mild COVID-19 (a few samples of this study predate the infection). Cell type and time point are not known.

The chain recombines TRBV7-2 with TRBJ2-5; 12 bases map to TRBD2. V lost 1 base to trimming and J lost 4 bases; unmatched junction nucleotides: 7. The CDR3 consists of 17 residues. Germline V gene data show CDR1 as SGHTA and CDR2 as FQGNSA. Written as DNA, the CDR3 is TGTGCCAGCAGCTTAGTGGCTAGCGGGGGGGCCACAGAGACCCAGTACTTC. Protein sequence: CASSLVASGGATETQYF.

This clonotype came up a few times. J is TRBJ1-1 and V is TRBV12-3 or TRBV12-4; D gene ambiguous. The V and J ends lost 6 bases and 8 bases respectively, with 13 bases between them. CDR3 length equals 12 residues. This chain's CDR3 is CASSYPTREAFF. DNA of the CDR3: TGTGCCAGCAGCTACCCCACACGGGAAGCTTTCTTT.

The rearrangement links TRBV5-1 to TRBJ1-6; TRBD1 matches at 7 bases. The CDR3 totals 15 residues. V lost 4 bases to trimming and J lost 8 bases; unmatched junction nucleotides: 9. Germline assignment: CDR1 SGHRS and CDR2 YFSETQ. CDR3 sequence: CASSGETGSDSPLHF. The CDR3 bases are TGCGCCAGCAGCGGGGAGACAGGGTCGGATTCACCCCTCCACTTT. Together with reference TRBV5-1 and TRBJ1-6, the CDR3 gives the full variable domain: KAGVTQTPRYLIKTRGQQVTLSCSPISGHRSVSWYQQTPGQGLQFLFEYFSETQRNKGNFPGRFSGRQFSNSRSEMNVSTLELGDSALYLCASSGETGSDSPLHFGNGTRLTVT.

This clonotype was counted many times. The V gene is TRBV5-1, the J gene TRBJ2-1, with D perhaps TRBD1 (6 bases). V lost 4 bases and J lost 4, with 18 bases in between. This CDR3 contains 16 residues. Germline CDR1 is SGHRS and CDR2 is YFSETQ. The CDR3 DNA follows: TGCGCCAGCAGCCAGGATCCGGGACATGGGTACAATGAGCAGTTCTTC. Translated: CASSQDPGHGYNEQFF.

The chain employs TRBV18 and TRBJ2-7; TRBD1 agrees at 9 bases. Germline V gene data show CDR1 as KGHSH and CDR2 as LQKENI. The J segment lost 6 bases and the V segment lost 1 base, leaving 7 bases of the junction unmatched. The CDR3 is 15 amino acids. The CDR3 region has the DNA TGTGCCAGCTCACCACGGAAAGGACAGGGGTTCGAGCAGTACTTC. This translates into CASSPRKGQGFEQYF.

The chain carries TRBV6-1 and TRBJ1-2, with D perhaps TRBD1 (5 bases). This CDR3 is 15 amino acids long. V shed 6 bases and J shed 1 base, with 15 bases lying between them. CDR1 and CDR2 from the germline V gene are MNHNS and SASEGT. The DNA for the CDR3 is TGTGCCAGCAGGGAGGGACGGTCCCTTAACTATGGCTACACCTTC. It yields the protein CASREGRSLNYGYTF.

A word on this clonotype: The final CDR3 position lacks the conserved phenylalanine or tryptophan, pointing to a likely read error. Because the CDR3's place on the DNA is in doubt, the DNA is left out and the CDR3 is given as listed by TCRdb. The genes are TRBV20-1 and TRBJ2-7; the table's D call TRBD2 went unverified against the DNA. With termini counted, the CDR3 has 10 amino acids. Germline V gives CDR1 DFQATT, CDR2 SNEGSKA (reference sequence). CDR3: CSARVGGGTL.

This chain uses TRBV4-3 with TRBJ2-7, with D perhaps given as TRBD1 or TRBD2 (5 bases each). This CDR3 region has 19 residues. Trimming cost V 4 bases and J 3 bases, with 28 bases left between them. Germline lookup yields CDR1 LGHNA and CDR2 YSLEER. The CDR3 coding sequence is TGCGCCAGCAGCCGAGGCCTATCCGGGGACCCCTCAAGGAACTACGAGCAGTACTTC. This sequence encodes CASSRGLSGDPSRNYEQYF.